This TCR beta chain was captured in a study of post-analysis software for immune sequencing data. This CDR3 contains 16 residues. Germline lookup yields CDR1 DFQATT and CDR2 SNEGSKA (reference sequence). Trimming stripped 0 bases from V and 3 bases from J, with 18 bases between. General observations from the study: The study found significantly lower normalized Chao1 diversity in multiple sclerosis patients than in controls. Relative to controls, patients had a few TRBV segments at higher frequency, with TRBV5-6, TRBV5-1 and TRBV20-1 among these.

Note on this clonotype: Its matching antigen is unknown.

The library was made from cDNA and included unique molecular identifiers. MiXCR, run by TCRdb on the PCR reads, gives a single entry per CDR3 protein. The table lists about 570,000 distinct CDR3 sequences, approximately 34% of them singletons. The sequenced material came from blood. This sequence was found in a girl aged 2-17 years with multiple sclerosis. The chain is built from TRBV20-1 and TRBJ2-7; the D is unclear. CDR3 protein: CSARDPIHSEIYEQYF. DNA of the CDR3: TGCAGTGCTAGAGATCCTATACATTCCGAGATCTACGAGCAGTACTTC.